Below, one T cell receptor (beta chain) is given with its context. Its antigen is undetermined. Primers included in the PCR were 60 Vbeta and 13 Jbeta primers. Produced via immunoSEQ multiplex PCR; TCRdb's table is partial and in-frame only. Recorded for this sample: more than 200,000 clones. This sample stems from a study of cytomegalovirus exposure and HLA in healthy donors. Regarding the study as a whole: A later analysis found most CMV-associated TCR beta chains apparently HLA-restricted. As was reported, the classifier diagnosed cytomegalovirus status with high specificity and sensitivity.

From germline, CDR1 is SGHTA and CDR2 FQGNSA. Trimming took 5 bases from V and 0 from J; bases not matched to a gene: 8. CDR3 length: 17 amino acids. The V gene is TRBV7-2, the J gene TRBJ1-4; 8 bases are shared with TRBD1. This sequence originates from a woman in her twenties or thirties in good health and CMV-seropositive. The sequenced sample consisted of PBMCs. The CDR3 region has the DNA TGTGCCAGCAGCCGAGACAGGGGAGCTGCAACTAATGAAAAACTGTTTTTT. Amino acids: CASSRDRGAATNEKLFF. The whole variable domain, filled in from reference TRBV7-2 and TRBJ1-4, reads GAGVSQSPSNKVTEKGKDVELRCDPISGHTALYWYRQSLGQGLEFLIYFQGNSAPDKSGLPSDRFSAERTGGSVSTLTIQRTQQEDSAVYLCASSRDRGAATNEKLFFGSGTQLSVL.